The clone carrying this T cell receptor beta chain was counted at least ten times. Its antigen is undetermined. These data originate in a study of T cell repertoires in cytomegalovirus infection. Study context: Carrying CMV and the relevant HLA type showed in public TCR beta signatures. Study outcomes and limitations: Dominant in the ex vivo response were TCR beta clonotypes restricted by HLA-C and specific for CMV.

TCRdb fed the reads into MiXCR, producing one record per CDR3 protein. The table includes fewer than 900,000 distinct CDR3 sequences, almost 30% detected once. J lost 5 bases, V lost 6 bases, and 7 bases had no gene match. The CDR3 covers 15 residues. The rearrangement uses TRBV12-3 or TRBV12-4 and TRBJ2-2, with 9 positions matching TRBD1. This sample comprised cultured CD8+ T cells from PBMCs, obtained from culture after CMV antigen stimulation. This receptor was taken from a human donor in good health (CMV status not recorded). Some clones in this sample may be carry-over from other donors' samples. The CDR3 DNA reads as TGTGCCAGCAGCCCGACGGGACAGGGAACCGGGGAGCTGTTTTTT. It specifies CASSPTGQGTGELFF.